This TCR beta chain was recovered during a study of OX40 agonist ivuxolimab in advanced cancers. Whole-study findings and limits: Researchers did not determine the expanded peripheral T cells' antigen specificity.

Comments on this clone: Its specificity is not known.

Assay: immunoSEQ multiplex PCR; the TCRdb copy retains only in-frame clones and omits some. The sample has approximately 35,000 clones; about 73% are singletons. The clonotype originates from an adult with an advanced solid tumor such as melanoma, head and neck, liver or kidney cancer. The sample consisted of CD4+ or CD8+ T cells sorted from blood, taken in a trial of the OX40 agonist ivuxolimab.

CDR3 sequence (DNA): TGTGCCAGCACTAGGGGCGGGGGGCGTAGCTATGGCTACACCTTC. Protein: CASTRGGGRSYGYTF. This chain joins TRBV28 and TRBJ1-2; D perhaps matches TRBD1 (6 bases). V was clipped by 7 bases and J by 4 bases, with 19 bases between them. This CDR3 comprises 15 residues. Germline loops: CDR1 MDHEN, CDR2 SYDVKM.